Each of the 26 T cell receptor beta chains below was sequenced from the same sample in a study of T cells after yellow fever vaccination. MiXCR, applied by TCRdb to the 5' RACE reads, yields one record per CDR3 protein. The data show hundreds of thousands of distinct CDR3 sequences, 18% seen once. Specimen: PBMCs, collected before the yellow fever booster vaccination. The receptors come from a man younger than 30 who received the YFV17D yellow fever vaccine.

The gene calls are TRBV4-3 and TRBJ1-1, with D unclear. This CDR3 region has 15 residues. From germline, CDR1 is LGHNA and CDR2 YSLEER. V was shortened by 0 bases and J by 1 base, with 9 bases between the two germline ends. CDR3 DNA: TGCGCCAGCAGCCAAGAACCCAACGCGAACACTGAAGCTTTCTTT. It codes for CASSQEPNANTEAFF.

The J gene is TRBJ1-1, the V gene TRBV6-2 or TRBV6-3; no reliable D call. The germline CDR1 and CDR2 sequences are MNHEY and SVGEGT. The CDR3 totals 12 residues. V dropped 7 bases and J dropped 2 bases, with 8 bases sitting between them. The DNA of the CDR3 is TGTGCCAGCAACCTCTACAACACTGAAGCTTTCTTT. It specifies CASNLYNTEAFF.

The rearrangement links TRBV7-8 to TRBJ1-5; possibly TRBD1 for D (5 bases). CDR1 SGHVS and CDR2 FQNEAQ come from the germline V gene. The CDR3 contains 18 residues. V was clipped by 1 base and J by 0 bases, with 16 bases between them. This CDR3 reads CASSLGGGRAYSNQPQHF. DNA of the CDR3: TGTGCCAGCAGCTTAGGGGGCGGCAGGGCGTATAGCAATCAGCCCCAGCATTTT.

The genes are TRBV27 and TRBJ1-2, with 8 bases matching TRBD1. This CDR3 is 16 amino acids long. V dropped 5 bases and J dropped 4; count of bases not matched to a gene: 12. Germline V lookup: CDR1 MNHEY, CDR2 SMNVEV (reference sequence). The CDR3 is CASSPYRQGSSYGYTF. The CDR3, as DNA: TGTGCCAGCAGTCCCTATCGACAGGGGAGCAGCTATGGCTACACCTTC.

CDR3 amino acids: CASSSKDRASSPLHF. The CDR3 nucleotides are TGTGCCAGCAGCTCCAAGGACAGGGCTAGTTCACCCCTCCACTTT. The chain is built from TRBV7-9 and TRBJ1-6; 8 nucleotides match TRBD1. The CDR3 contains 15 residues. Per the germline V gene, CDR1 is SEHNR and CDR2 is FQNEAQ (reference sequence). The junction had 8 bases not matched to a gene; V was cut back by 4 bases and J by 9 bases. The entire variable domain, with the rest obtained from reference TRBV7-9 and TRBJ1-6, is as follows: DTGVSQNPRHKITKRGQNVTFRCDPISEHNRLYWYRQTLGQGPEFLTYFQNEAQLEKSRLLSDRFSAERPKGSFSTLEIQRTEQGDSAMYLCASSSKDRASSPLHFGNGTRLTVT.

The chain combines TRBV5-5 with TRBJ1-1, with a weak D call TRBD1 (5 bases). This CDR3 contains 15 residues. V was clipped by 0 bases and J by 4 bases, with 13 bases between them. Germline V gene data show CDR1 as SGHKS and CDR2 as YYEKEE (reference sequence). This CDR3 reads CASSLGWGRSTEAFF. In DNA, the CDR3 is TGTGCCAGCAGCTTGGGATGGGGCCGGAGCACTGAAGCTTTCTTT.

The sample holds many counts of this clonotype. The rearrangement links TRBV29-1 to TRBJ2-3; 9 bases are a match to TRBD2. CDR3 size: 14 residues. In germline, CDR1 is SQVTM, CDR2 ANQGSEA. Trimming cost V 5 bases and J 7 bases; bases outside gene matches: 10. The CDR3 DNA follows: TGCAGCGTTACCAGCGGGGGGACAAGAAATACGCAGTATTTT. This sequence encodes CSVTSGGTRNTQYF.

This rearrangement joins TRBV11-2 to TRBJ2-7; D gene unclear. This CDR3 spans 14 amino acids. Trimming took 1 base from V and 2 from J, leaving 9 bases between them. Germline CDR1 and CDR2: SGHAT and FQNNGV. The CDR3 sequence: CASSLVVGTYEQYF. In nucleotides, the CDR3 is TGTGCCAGCAGCTTAGTGGTGGGAACCTACGAGCAGTACTTC.

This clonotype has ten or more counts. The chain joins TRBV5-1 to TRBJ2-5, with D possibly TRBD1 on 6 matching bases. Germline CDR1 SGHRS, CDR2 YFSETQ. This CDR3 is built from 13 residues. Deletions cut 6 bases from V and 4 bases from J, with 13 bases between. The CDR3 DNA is TGCGCCAGCACCAAAGGGGGTCGAGAGACCCAGTACTTC. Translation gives CASTKGGRETQYF.

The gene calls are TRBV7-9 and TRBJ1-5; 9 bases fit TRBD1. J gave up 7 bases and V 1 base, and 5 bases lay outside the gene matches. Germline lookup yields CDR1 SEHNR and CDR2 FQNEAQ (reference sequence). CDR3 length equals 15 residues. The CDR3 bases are TGTGCCAGCAGCTTAGGACAGGGGGTTTTGCAGCCCCAGCATTTT. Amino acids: CASSLGQGVLQPQHF.

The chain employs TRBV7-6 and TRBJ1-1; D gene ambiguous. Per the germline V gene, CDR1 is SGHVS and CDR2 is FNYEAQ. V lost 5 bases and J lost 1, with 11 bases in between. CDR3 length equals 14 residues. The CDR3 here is CASSPIRGNTEAFF. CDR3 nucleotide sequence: TGTGCCAGCAGCCCTATCCGGGGGAACACTGAAGCTTTCTTT.

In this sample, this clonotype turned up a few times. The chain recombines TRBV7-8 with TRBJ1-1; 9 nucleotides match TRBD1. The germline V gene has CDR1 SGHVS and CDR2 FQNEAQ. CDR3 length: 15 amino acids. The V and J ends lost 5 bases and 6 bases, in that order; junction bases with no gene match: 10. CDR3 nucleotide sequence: TGTGCCAGCAGCAGGGGGACAGGGAGAGGCGCTGAAGCTTTCTTT. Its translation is CASSRGTGRGAEAFF.

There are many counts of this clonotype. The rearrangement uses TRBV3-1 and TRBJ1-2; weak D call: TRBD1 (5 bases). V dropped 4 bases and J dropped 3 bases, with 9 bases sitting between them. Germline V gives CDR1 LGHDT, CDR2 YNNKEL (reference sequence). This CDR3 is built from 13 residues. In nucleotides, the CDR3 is TGTGCCAGCAGCCCGACGGGGGACTATGGCTACACCTTC. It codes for CASSPTGDYGYTF. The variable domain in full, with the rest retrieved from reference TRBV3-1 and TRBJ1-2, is DTAVSQTPKYLVTQMGNDKSIKCEQNLGHDTMYWYKQDSKKFLKIMFSYNNKELIINETVPNRFSPKSPDKAHLNLHINSLELGDSAVYFCASSPTGDYGYTFGSGTRLTVV.

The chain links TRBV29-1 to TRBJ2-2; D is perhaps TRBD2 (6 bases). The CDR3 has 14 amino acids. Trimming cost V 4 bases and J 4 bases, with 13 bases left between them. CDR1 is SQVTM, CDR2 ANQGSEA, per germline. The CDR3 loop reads CSVAGGVATGELFF. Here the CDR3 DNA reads TGCAGCGTTGCAGGCGGGGTAGCCACCGGGGAGCTGTTTTTT.

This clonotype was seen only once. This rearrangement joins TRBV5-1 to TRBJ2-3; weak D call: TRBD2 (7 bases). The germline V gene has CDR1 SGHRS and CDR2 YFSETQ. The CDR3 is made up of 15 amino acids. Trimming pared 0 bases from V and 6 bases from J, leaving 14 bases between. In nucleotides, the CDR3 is TGCGCCAGCAGCTTGGGGATCGGGGGGCCCGATACGCAGTATTTT. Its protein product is CASSLGIGGPDTQYF.

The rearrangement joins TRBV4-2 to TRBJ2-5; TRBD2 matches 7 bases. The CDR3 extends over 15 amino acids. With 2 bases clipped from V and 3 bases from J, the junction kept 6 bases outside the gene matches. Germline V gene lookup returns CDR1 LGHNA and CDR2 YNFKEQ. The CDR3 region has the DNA TGTGCCAGCAGCCAAAGTGGCCTAGCGGAAGAGACCCAGTACTTC. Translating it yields CASSQSGLAEETQYF.

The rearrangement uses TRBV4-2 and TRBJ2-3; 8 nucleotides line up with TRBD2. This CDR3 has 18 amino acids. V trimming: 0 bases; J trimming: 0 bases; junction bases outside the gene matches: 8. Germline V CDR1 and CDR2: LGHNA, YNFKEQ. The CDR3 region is CASSQDLRGVLSTDTQYF. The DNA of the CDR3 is TGTGCCAGCAGCCAAGATTTGCGGGGGGTACTTAGCACAGATACGCAGTATTTT.

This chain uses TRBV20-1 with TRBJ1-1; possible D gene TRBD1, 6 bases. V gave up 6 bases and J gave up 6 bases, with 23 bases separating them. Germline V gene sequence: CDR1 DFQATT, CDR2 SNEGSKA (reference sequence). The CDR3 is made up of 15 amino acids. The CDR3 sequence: CSAQGGGAQIAEAFF. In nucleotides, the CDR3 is TGCAGTGCCCAAGGAGGGGGGGCGCAAATCGCTGAAGCTTTCTTT.

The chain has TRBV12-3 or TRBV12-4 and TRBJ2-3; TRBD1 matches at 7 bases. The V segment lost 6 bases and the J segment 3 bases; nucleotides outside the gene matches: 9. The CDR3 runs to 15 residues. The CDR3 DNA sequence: TGTGCCAGCAGCCACCAGGGACAGATTACAGATACGCAGTATTTT. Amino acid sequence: CASSHQGQITDTQYF.

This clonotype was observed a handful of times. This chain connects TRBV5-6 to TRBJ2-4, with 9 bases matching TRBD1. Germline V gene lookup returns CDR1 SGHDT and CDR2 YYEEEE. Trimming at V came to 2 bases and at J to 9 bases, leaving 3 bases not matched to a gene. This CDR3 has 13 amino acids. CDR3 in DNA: TGTGCCAGCAGCTTAAGGGACAGGGTCATTCAGTACTTC. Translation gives CASSLRDRVIQYF.

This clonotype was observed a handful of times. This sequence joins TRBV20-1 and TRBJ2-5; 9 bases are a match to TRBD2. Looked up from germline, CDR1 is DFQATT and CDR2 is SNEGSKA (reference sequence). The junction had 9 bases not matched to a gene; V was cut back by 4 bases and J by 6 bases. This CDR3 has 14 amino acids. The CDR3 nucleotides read TGCAGTGCTACCCCGGGACTAGCAAGGAAGACCCAGTACTTC. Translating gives CSATPGLARKTQYF.

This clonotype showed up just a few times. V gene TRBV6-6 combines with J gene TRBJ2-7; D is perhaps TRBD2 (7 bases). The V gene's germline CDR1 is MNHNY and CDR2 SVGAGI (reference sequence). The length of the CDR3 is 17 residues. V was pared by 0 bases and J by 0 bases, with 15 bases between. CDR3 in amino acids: CASSYSTGEGGSYEQYV. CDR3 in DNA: TGTGCCAGCAGTTACTCGACGGGGGAGGGGGGCTCCTACGAGCAGTACGTC.

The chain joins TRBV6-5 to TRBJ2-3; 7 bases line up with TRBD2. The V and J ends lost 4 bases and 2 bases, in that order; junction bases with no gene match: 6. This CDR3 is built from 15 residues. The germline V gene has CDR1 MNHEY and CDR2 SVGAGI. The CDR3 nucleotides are TGTGCCAGCAGTTCCCTCGGGGGGACCACAGATACGCAGTATTTT. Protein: CASSSLGGTTDTQYF.

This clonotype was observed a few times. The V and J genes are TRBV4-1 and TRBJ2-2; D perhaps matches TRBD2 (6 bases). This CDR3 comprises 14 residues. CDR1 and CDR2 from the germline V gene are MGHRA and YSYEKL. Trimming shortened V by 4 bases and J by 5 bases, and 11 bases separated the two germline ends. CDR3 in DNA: TGCGCCAGCAGCCTATCTAGCGAAACCGGGGAGCTGTTTTTT. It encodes CASSLSSETGELFF.

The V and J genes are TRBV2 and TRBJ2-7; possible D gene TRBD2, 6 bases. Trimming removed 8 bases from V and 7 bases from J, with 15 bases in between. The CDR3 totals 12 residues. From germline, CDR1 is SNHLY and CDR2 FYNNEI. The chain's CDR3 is CASGGTSLEQYF. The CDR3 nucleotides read TGTGCCAGCGGAGGGACCTCCTTGGAGCAGTACTTC. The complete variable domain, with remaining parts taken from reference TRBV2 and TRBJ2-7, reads EPEVTQTPSHQVTQMGQEVILRCVPISNHLYFYWYRQILGQKVEFLVSFYNNEISEKSEIFDDQFSVERPDGSNFTLKIRSTKLEDSAMYFCASGGTSLEQYFGPGTRLTVT.

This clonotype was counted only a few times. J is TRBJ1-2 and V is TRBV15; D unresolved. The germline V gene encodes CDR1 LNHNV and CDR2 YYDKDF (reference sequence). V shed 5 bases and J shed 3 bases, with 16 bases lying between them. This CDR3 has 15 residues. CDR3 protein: CATSWTLIYDYGYTF. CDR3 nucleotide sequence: TGTGCCACCAGCTGGACGTTAATTTATGACTATGGCTACACCTTC. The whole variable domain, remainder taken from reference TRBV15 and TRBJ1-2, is DAMVIQNPRYQVTQFGKPVTLSCSQTLNHNVMYWYQQKSSQAPKLLFHYYDKDFNNEADTPDNFQSRRPNTSFCFLDIRSPGLGDTAMYLCATSWTLIYDYGYTFGSGTRLTVV.